A single sample gave rise to the 21 T cell receptor beta chains below, sequenced in a study of OX40 agonist ivuxolimab in advanced cancers. Libraries were prepared by immunoSEQ multiplex PCR; TCRdb keeps only in-frame clonotypes and omits some of them. Here the sample spans roughly 67,000 clones, roughly 87% being singletons. This material consisted of CD4+ or CD8+ T cells sorted from blood, taken in a trial of the OX40 agonist ivuxolimab. These receptors all come from an adult with an advanced solid tumor such as melanoma, head and neck, liver or kidney cancer.

The rearrangement uses TRBV7-2 and TRBJ2-2; tentative D call: TRBD1 (6 bases). Trimming left V 9 bases short and J 0 bases short, with 14 bases between. CDR3 length: 15 amino acids. Germline V gene data show CDR1 as SGHTA and CDR2 as FQGNSA. CDR3 loop: CARGGQFANTGELFF. The CDR3 DNA sequence: TGTGCCAGAGGAGGACAGTTCGCGAACACCGGGGAGCTGTTTTTT.

V gene TRBV30 combines with J gene TRBJ1-1; D remains ambiguous. This CDR3 spans 11 amino acids. Trimming removed 2 bases at V and 9 bases at J, with 10 bases between. Germline CDR1 and CDR2: GTSNPN and SVGIG (reference sequence). CDR3 amino acids: CAWSLTIQAFF. Here the CDR3 DNA reads TGTGCCTGGAGTCTTACAATACAAGCTTTCTTT.

This chain connects TRBV19 to TRBJ1-1; D possibly corresponds to TRBD1 (5 bases). CDR3 length equals 16 residues. V lost 1 base and J lost 8, with 20 bases in between. Germline values: CDR1 LNHDA, CDR2 SQIVND (reference sequence). CDR3 sequence reads: CASSIVWKGRVSEAFF. CDR3 sequence (DNA): TGTGCCAGTAGTATAGTATGGAAGGGCAGGGTCTCGGAAGCTTTCTTT.

The gene calls are TRBV5-5 and TRBJ2-3; D is unresolved. Germline CDR1 SGHKS, CDR2 YYEKEE (reference sequence). The CDR3 extends over 12 amino acids. Trimming left V 3 bases short and J 2 bases short, with 4 bases between. For the CDR3, the DNA is TGTGCCAGCAGCTCGGCCACAGATACGCAGTATTTT. This encodes CASSSATDTQYF.

The V call is TRBV4-1, the J call TRBJ1-2; D is ambiguous. The CDR3 covers 14 residues. The V gene's germline CDR1 is MGHRA and CDR2 YSYEKL. V shed 4 bases and J shed 2 bases, with 11 bases lying between them. CDR3 sequence: CASSPWTANYGYTF. The CDR3 DNA reads TGCGCCAGCAGCCCCTGGACGGCGAACTATGGCTACACCTTC.

This chain connects TRBV27 to TRBJ1-5; no clear D gene. Deletions cut 5 bases from V and 1 base from J, with 12 bases between. Germline CDR1 and CDR2: MNHEY and SMNVEV (reference sequence). The CDR3 length is 15 residues. The CDR3: CASSPRAASNQPQHF. CDR3 sequence (DNA): TGTGCCAGCAGTCCCCGCGCAGCCAGCAATCAGCCCCAGCATTTT.

The rearrangement joins TRBV9 to TRBJ1-2; unclear D gene. V gave up 0 bases and J gave up 0 bases, with 3 bases separating them. The CDR3 is 13 amino acids. Germline V gives CDR1 SGDLS, CDR2 YYNGEE. The chain's CDR3 is CASSVEANYGYTF. Written as DNA, the CDR3 is TGTGCCAGCAGCGTAGAAGCTAACTATGGCTACACCTTC.

The chain couples TRBV19 to TRBJ1-2; D is unclear. This CDR3 spans 12 amino acids. V lost 3 bases, J lost 5 bases, and 7 bases lay in between. CDR1 is LNHDA, CDR2 SQIVND, per germline (reference sequence). CDR3 coding DNA: TGTGCCAGTAGTATCTACGAATATGGCTACACCTTC. Residues: CASSIYEYGYTF.

This clone was recorded a few times. The rearrangement links TRBV5-1 to TRBJ1-1; maybe TRBD1 (5 bases). The V gene lost 7 bases and the J gene lost 1 base, with 17 bases spanning the gap. The CDR3 has 15 amino acids. CDR1 and CDR2 from the germline V gene are SGHRS and YFSETQ. CDR3 coding DNA: TGCGCCAGCTCCGAACCGGGACGGCCGAACACTGAAGCTTTCTTT. It yields the protein CASSEPGRPNTEAFF.

This chain uses TRBV27 with TRBJ2-2; 7 positions match TRBD2. The J segment lost 6 bases and the V segment lost 5 bases, leaving 9 bases of the junction unmatched. The CDR3 sequence is 15 residues long. Germline V CDR1 and CDR2: MNHEY, SMNVEV (reference sequence). DNA for the CDR3: TGTGCCAGCAGTATTCGAGGACTAGTCGCCGGGGAGCTGTTTTTT. This sequence encodes CASSIRGLVAGELFF.

The gene calls are TRBV18 and TRBJ2-2; 11 positions match TRBD1. The germline V gene has CDR1 KGHSH and CDR2 LQKENI. With V trimmed by 5 bases and J by 4 bases, 3 bases remained unmatched. The CDR3 is 15 amino acids. CDR3 sequence: CASSSGQGATGELFF. DNA for the CDR3: TGTGCCAGCTCATCTGGACAGGGGGCCACCGGGGAGCTGTTTTTT.

The genes are TRBV4-2 and TRBJ1-3; D unclear. Germline CDR1 and CDR2: LGHNA and YNFKEQ. This CDR3 spans 16 amino acids. Trimming removed 0 bases from V and 0 bases from J, with 9 bases in between. DNA of the CDR3: TGTGCCAGCAGCCAAGAGTTCGCGAGCTCTGGAAACACCATATATTTT. Protein: CASSQEFASSGNTIYF.

The CDR3 region is CATSRDTGLEQYF. CDR3 bases: TGTGCCACCAGCAGGGACACAGGTCTCGAGCAGTACTTC. The V call is TRBV15, the J call TRBJ2-7, with a weak D call TRBD1 (5 bases). CDR3 length equals 13 residues. CDR1 is LNHNV, CDR2 YYDKDF, per germline (reference sequence). V lost 3 bases to trimming and J lost 6 bases, with 12 bases between them.

This clone was seen a few times. The CDR3 reads CASSVDRDARNEQFF. The CDR3 DNA reads as TGTGCCAGCAGCGTCGACAGGGACGCGCGTAATGAGCAGTTCTTC. The gene calls are TRBV7-3 and TRBJ2-1, with 7 bases matching TRBD1. CDR3 length: 15 residues. Germline-derived CDR1 and CDR2 are SGHTA and FQGTGA. The junction had 11 bases not matched to a gene; V was cut back by 5 bases and J by 7 bases.

This rearrangement joins TRBV19 to TRBJ2-5, with D perhaps matching TRBD1 or TRBD2 (7 bases each). Deletions cut 9 bases from V and 0 bases from J, with 14 bases between. CDR3 length: 14 amino acids. Per germline, CDR1 LNHDA and CDR2 SQIVND (reference sequence). The CDR3 is CASRGGQNQETQYF. The CDR3 DNA follows: TGTGCCAGCAGGGGGGGACAGAACCAAGAGACCCAGTACTTC.

Here the CDR3 DNA reads TGTGCCAGCAGCCTACGGACACGCACAGATACGCAGTATTTT. Its protein product is CASSLRTRTDTQYF. The chain combines TRBV7-3 with TRBJ2-3, with D possibly TRBD1 on 5 matching bases. V lost 5 bases and J lost 1, with 10 bases in between. CDR3 length equals 14 residues. Germline lookup yields CDR1 SGHTA and CDR2 FQGTGA.

The chain recombines TRBV19 with TRBJ1-2; 7 nucleotides agree with TRBD1. This CDR3 is 16 amino acids long. Germline lookup yields CDR1 LNHDA and CDR2 SQIVND (reference sequence). V lost 11 bases and J lost 0; bases outside the gene matches: 15. In DNA, the CDR3 is TGTGCCTCGAAATCGCCGGACAGGCGAGCTAACTATGGCTACACCTTC. This sequence encodes CASKSPDRRANYGYTF.

The rearrangement joins TRBV7-7 to TRBJ2-5, with TRBD1 as a possible D gene (9 bases). Germline V lookup: CDR1 SSHAT, CDR2 FNYEAQ (reference sequence). The V and J ends lost 1 base and 7 bases respectively, with 19 bases between them. This CDR3 has 16 residues. The CDR3 nucleotides are TGTGCCAGCAGCTTAGGTCGGACAGGGGCGGGAGGGACCCAGTACTTC. It specifies CASSLGRTGAGGTQYF. The full variable domain, rest sourced from reference TRBV7-7 and TRBJ2-5, is GAGVSQSPRYKVTKRGQDVTLRCDPISSHATLYWYQQALGQGPEFLTYFNYEAQPDKSGLPSDRFSAERPEGSISTLTIQRTEQRDSAMYRCASSLGRTGAGGTQYFGPGTRLLVL.

J is TRBJ1-5 and V is TRBV19, with D tentatively TRBD1 (5 bases). This CDR3 spans 14 amino acids. In germline, CDR1 is LNHDA, CDR2 SQIVND (reference sequence). The V end was cut by 4 bases, the J end by 4 bases, with 11 bases between. The CDR3 protein is CASSNRSLNQPQHF. CDR3 sequence (DNA): TGTGCCAGTAGTAACAGGAGTTTGAATCAGCCCCAGCATTTT.

This clone was seen once. The chain is built from TRBV18 and TRBJ2-5, with TRBD2 identical over 7 bases. Per germline, CDR1 KGHSH and CDR2 LQKENI. V dropped 6 bases and J dropped 2; count of bases not matched to a gene: 3. This CDR3 is 13 amino acids long. CDR3 in amino acids: CASSPGGQETQYF. CDR3 nucleotides: TGTGCCAGCTCCCCGGGGGGACAAGAGACCCAGTACTTC. Combining the CDR3 with reference TRBV18 and TRBJ2-5 gives the whole variable domain NAGVMQNPRHLVRRRGQEARLRCSPMKGHSHVYWYRQLPEEGLKFMVYLQKENIIDESGMPKERFSAEFPKEGPSILRIQQVVRGDSAAYFCASSPGGQETQYFGPGTRLLVL.

This rearrangement joins TRBV14 to TRBJ2-7; D uncertain. V gave up 4 bases and J gave up 3 bases, with 4 bases separating them. CDR1 is SGHDN, CDR2 FVKESK, per germline. This CDR3 comprises 11 residues. CDR3 nucleotides: TGTGCCAGCAGCCCCGGCTACGAGCAGTACTTC. Translation gives CASSPGYEQYF.